These 24 T cell receptor beta chains came from one sample sequenced in a study of shared clonotypes between healthy human individuals. The repertoire was sequenced with immunoSEQ multiplex PCR; TCRdb's copy has only in-frame clones and lacks some. The repertoire holds roughly 1,500,000 clones, with approximately 98% as singletons. The sequencing sample was made of naive CD4+ T cells sorted from blood. Subset of the sample: CD45RA+ positively selected. These receptor sequences come from a man aged 25 to 45 in good health.

The chain joins TRBV30 to TRBJ2-1; TRBD1 matches 7 bases. Germline V gene sequence: CDR1 GTSNPN, CDR2 SVGIG (reference sequence). The V and J ends lost 7 bases and 1 base, in that order; junction bases with no gene match: 7. The CDR3 has 14 amino acids. The CDR3 nucleotides are TGTGCCTCCGCACAGGGGATATCCTACAATGAGCAGTTCTTC. Translating gives CASAQGISYNEQFF.

The table lists this clone with a count of one. The rearrangement joins TRBV18 to TRBJ2-7, with 7 bases that match TRBD1. V dropped 0 bases and J dropped 9; count of bases not matched to a gene: 14. The CDR3 has 16 residues. Per the germline V gene, CDR1 is KGHSH and CDR2 is LQKENI. Here the CDR3 reads CASSPPGEGQRYTQYF. The CDR3 bases are TGTGCCAGCTCACCACCGGGCGAGGGACAGAGGTATACGCAGTACTTC.

The V call is TRBV20-1, the J call TRBJ2-3; perhaps TRBD1 as D (6 bases). The CDR3 consists of 11 residues. From germline, CDR1 is DFQATT and CDR2 SNEGSKA (reference sequence). The CDR3 DNA sequence: TGCAGCGGGACATCGGGGGATACGCAGTATTTT. Translation gives CSGTSGDTQYF.

A word on this clone: Its ends do not fully match the called genes, so a read error is possible. The CDR3: CASRQDRTSYNEQFF. DNA for the CDR3: TGTGCCAGCAGACAAGACAGGACCTCCTACAATGAGCAGTTCTTC. The chain employs TRBV14 and TRBJ2-1; weak D call: TRBD1 (6 bases). CDR3 length equals 15 residues. Germline V gene lookup returns CDR1 SGHDN and CDR2 FVKESK.

DNA of the CDR3: TGCGCCAGCAGCTTGGACGGTCAGCACTATGGCTACACCTTC. This codes for CASSLDGQHYGYTF. The V call is TRBV5-1, the J call TRBJ1-2; no clear D. The CDR3 length is 14 residues. With 0 bases removed from V and 3 bases from J, the gap between germline ends came to 9 bases. Per germline, CDR1 SGHRS and CDR2 YFSETQ.

V and J are TRBV14 and TRBJ2-1; D unclear. V gave up 4 bases and J gave up 2 bases, with 15 bases separating them. Germline loops: CDR1 SGHDN, CDR2 FVKESK. The CDR3 contains 16 residues. The CDR3: CASSLSSGLPYNEQFF. Written as DNA, the CDR3 is TGTGCCAGCAGCCTCTCCTCCGGTCTACCCTACAATGAGCAGTTCTTC.

The V call is TRBV6-5, the J call TRBJ2-1; 13 positions agree with TRBD2. Trimming cost V 0 bases and J 8 bases; bases outside gene matches: 4. The CDR3 runs to 16 residues. Germline CDR1 MNHEY, CDR2 SVGAGI. CDR3 DNA sequence: TGTGCCAGCAGTTACTCGAGACTAGCGGGAGGCCATGAGCAGTTCTTC. This sequence encodes CASSYSRLAGGHEQFF.

The chain couples TRBV18 to TRBJ2-1, with 11 bases lining up with TRBD2. This CDR3 has 17 residues. CDR1 is KGHSH and CDR2 is LQKENI in the germline V gene. Germline trimming cut 1 base from V and 0 bases from J; bases unmatched to any gene: 2. The CDR3 DNA follows: TGTGCCAGCTCACCACAGACTAGCGGGACCTCCTACAATGAGCAGTTCTTC. Amino acids: CASSPQTSGTSYNEQFF.

This chain links TRBV28 with TRBJ2-7; D may match TRBD1 or TRBD2 (5 bases each). The germline gives CDR1 MDHEN, CDR2 SYDVKM. Deletions cut 6 bases from V and 3 bases from J, with 21 bases between. The length of the CDR3 is 16 residues. CDR3 region: CASRRDWAGNFYEQYF. Here the CDR3 DNA reads TGTGCCAGCAGGAGGGATTGGGCAGGGAATTTCTACGAGCAGTACTTC. Drawing the rest from reference TRBV28 and TRBJ2-7, the complete variable domain is DVKVTQSSRYLVKRTGEKVFLECVQDMDHENMFWYRQDPGLGLRLIYFSYDVKMKEKGDIPEGYSVSREKKERFSLILESASTNQTSMYLCASRRDWAGNFYEQYFGPGTRLTVT.

The CDR3 protein is CASSLGTSQPQHF. CDR3 nucleotide sequence: TGTGCCAGCAGTCTCGGGACAAGTCAGCCCCAGCATTTT. The V gene is TRBV6-5, the J gene TRBJ1-5, with D possibly matching TRBD1 (6 bases). V lost 5 bases and J lost 6, with 11 bases in between. The CDR3 spans 13 residues. The germline gives CDR1 MNHEY, CDR2 SVGAGI.

The genes are TRBV18 and TRBJ2-7; 10 nucleotides agree with TRBD2. The CDR3 totals 16 residues. Germline CDR1 KGHSH, CDR2 LQKENI. The junction had 6 bases not matched to a gene; V was cut back by 2 bases and J by 2 bases. CDR3 in amino acids: CASSPGMSGRAYEQYF. In nucleotides, the CDR3 is TGTGCCAGCTCACCAGGGATGAGCGGGAGGGCCTACGAGCAGTACTTC.

The V gene is TRBV27, the J gene TRBJ2-7; TRBD1 matches at 9 bases. The V segment lost 4 bases and the J segment 4 bases; nucleotides outside the gene matches: 14. This CDR3 contains 17 residues. Germline V gene lookup returns CDR1 MNHEY and CDR2 SMNVEV (reference sequence). The CDR3 DNA is TGTGCCAGCAGTTCTAGGTTTCTCGGGACAGGGTCGTACGAGCAGTACTTC. Amino acids: CASSSRFLGTGSYEQYF.

The chain has TRBV5-1 and TRBJ2-1, with no clear D. CDR1 is SGHRS, CDR2 YFSETQ, per germline. V dropped 6 bases and J dropped 1 base, with 14 bases sitting between them. This CDR3 contains 15 residues. As DNA, the CDR3 is TGCGCCAGCACCCTAGGACCCGGATCCTACAATGAGCAGTTCTTC. Its protein is CASTLGPGSYNEQFF. The entire variable domain, with the rest obtained from reference TRBV5-1 and TRBJ2-1, is as follows: KAGVTQTPRYLIKTRGQQVTLSCSPISGHRSVSWYQQTPGQGLQFLFEYFSETQRNKGNFPGRFSGRQFSNSRSEMNVSTLELGDSALYLCASTLGPGSYNEQFFGPGTRLTVL.

The CDR3 DNA follows: TGTGCCAGCAGCCAAGACAACAGGGAAGGTTATGAGCAGTTCTTC. It specifies CASSQDNREGYEQFF. The chain has TRBV4-2 and TRBJ2-1, with D possibly TRBD1 on 6 matching bases. The CDR3 loop spans 15 amino acids. The V and J ends lost 0 bases and 8 bases respectively, with 14 bases between them. Germline V lookup: CDR1 LGHNA, CDR2 YNFKEQ.

The CDR3 nucleotides are TGTGCCAGCAGCTCCGTCGGGACTAGGACAGATACGCAGTATTTT. This gives the protein CASSSVGTRTDTQYF. The chain employs TRBV9 and TRBJ2-3, with 8 bases aligning to TRBD2. The CDR3 covers 15 residues. Germline CDR1 reads SGDLS; CDR2 reads YYNGEE. The junction had 7 bases not matched to a gene; V was cut back by 4 bases and J by 3 bases.

The chain recombines TRBV6-6 with TRBJ2-2; the D is unclear. This CDR3 has 13 residues. Looked up from germline, CDR1 is MNHNY and CDR2 is SVGAGI (reference sequence). V was cut by 5 bases and J by 8 bases, with 12 bases left in between. The CDR3: CASSPVQTGELFF. For the CDR3, the DNA is TGTGCCAGCAGTCCGGTCCAAACAGGGGAGCTGTTTTTT.

The count of this clone is one. V is TRBV28 and J is TRBJ2-1; 12 bases line up with TRBD1. Germline V gene sequence: CDR1 MDHEN, CDR2 SYDVKM. J lost 8 bases, V lost 5 bases, and 13 bases had no gene match. The CDR3 is made up of 17 amino acids. The CDR3 protein is CASSAQVGQGATHEQFF. CDR3 in DNA: TGTGCCAGCAGTGCCCAGGTGGGACAGGGGGCGACTCATGAGCAGTTCTTC. The full variable domain, with the rest looked up from reference TRBV28 and TRBJ2-1, is DVKVTQSSRYLVKRTGEKVFLECVQDMDHENMFWYRQDPGLGLRLIYFSYDVKMKEKGDIPEGYSVSREKKERFSLILESASTNQTSMYLCASSAQVGQGATHEQFFGPGTRLTVL.

J is TRBJ1-4 and V is TRBV5-1; possibly TRBD1 for D (6 bases). CDR3 length: 15 amino acids. Trimming left V 5 bases short and J 8 bases short, with 19 bases between. Germline CDR1 and CDR2: SGHRS and YFSETQ. The CDR3 DNA sequence: TGCGCCAGCAGGGGGATGTACAGGGAGCAAGAAAAACTGTTTTTT. The encoded protein is CASRGMYREQEKLFF.

The rearrangement joins TRBV11-1 to TRBJ1-1; 8 bases are shared with TRBD1. Germline CDR1 and CDR2: SGHAT and FQDESV (reference sequence). CDR3 length: 17 residues. The V segment lost 5 bases and the J segment 5 bases; nucleotides outside the gene matches: 16. The DNA of the CDR3 is TGTGCCAGCAGCCGACTCGGGACAGGCCGTCTTCAGACTGAAGCTTTCTTT. Its translation is CASSRLGTGRLQTEAFF.

V usage is TRBV28 and J usage is TRBJ2-5, with a possible D match to TRBD1 (5 bases). The V gene's germline CDR1 is MDHEN and CDR2 SYDVKM. V was pared by 5 bases and J by 1 base, with 11 bases between. There are 14 residues in the CDR3. CDR3 DNA sequence: TGTGCCAGCAGTCCAAAGGGGCTCCAAGAGACCCAGTACTTC. The encoded protein is CASSPKGLQETQYF. Full variable domain (remainder filled in from reference TRBV28 and TRBJ2-5): DVKVTQSSRYLVKRTGEKVFLECVQDMDHENMFWYRQDPGLGLRLIYFSYDVKMKEKGDIPEGYSVSREKKERFSLILESASTNQTSMYLCASSPKGLQETQYFGPGTRLLVL.

The chain links TRBV5-4 to TRBJ2-5, with D unclear. The ends were cut back, 5 bases at V and 2 bases at J, with 16 bases in the middle. The length of the CDR3 is 15 residues. Germline V lookup: CDR1 SGHNT, CDR2 YYREEE (reference sequence). CDR3: CASSSERLGQETQYF. The CDR3 DNA is TGTGCCAGCAGTTCCGAACGACTGGGACAAGAGACCCAGTACTTC.

The CDR3 DNA sequence: TGTGCCAGCGCCCCCTCTCGACGTCAGCCCCAGCATTTT. It encodes CASAPSRRQPQHF. The V gene is TRBV27, the J gene TRBJ1-5, with no clear D. The CDR3 is made up of 13 amino acids. Trimming stripped 8 bases from V and 6 bases from J, with 14 bases between. Germline V lookup: CDR1 MNHEY, CDR2 SMNVEV (reference sequence).

Concerning this clone itself: At the DNA level, this CDR3 is encoded by other sequences in the same sample as well. V and J are TRBV5-1 and TRBJ2-2; D is unclear. CDR1 is SGHRS, CDR2 YFSETQ, per germline. Trimming removed 3 bases from V and 4 bases from J, with 7 bases in between. This CDR3 has 13 residues. The CDR3 region is CASSSTATGELFF. In nucleotides, the CDR3 is TGCGCCAGCAGCTCCACAGCCACCGGGGAGCTGTTTTTT.

The V call is TRBV5-4, the J call TRBJ2-3, with a possible D match to TRBD2 (7 bases). The CDR3 totals 15 residues. V lost 0 bases and J lost 4, with 12 bases in between. Germline V gene data show CDR1 as SGHNT and CDR2 as YYREEE (reference sequence). The CDR3 reads CASSLARGGPDTQYF. The CDR3 region has the DNA TGTGCCAGCAGCTTGGCGAGGGGGGGGCCAGATACGCAGTATTTT.